The sequence of this TCR beta chain was determined in a study of blood T cells in healthy people across ages. This clonotype was observed a handful of times. CDR1 is SGHTA and CDR2 is FQGNSA in the germline V gene. Trimming took 0 bases from V and 2 from J, leaving 12 bases between them. CDR3 length equals 16 residues. Then a second PCR, running roughly 7 to 11 cycles, was carried out with a sample-barcoded 5' primer and a J-beta primer mix. There were at least 3 million CDR3-containing paired-end reads obtained from each sample. A single record per CDR3 protein comes from TCRdb applying MiXCR to the 5' RACE reads. The sample holds 780,000 or so distinct CDR3 sequences, 56% seen once.

The J gene is TRBJ2-3, the V gene TRBV7-2; a weak D match, TRBD2 (5 bases). Sequenced: blood. This clonotype originated in a man in his forties in good health. In DNA form, the CDR3 reads TGTGCCAGCAGCTTAGCAGGGAGCAAGGTCACAGATACGCAGTATTTT. Its protein is CASSLAGSKVTDTQYF.